This passage covers 25 T cell receptor beta chains from one sample sequenced in a study of blood T cell repertoires in COVID-19. Assay used: immunoSEQ multiplex PCR; TCRdb lists only in-frame clones, some missing. The table includes fewer than 300,000 clones, 88% detected once. The specimen was peripheral blood. The receptors come from a man in his late teens or twenties with active or convalescent COVID-19.

The rearrangement joins TRBV6-5 to TRBJ2-5; 8 nucleotides agree with TRBD2. CDR1 and CDR2 from the germline V gene are MNHEY and SVGAGI. Trimming at V came to 8 bases and at J to 5 bases, leaving 13 bases not matched to a gene. The CDR3 is 15 residues long. The CDR3 DNA sequence: TGTGCCAGCGCCCCGGGGCTAGCGGGCCGGGAGACCCAGTACTTC. Translation: CASAPGLAGRETQYF.

The J gene is TRBJ2-2, the V gene TRBV29-1; 7 nucleotides agree with TRBD1. After removal of 3 bases from V and 0 bases from J, the junction contained 4 bases not matched to a gene. Germline lookup yields CDR1 SQVTM and CDR2 ANQGSEA. The CDR3 runs to 15 residues. The CDR3 is CSVDLGTANTGELFF. The CDR3 bases are TGCAGCGTTGATTTGGGGACAGCGAACACCGGGGAGCTGTTTTTT.

This chain uses TRBV6-1 with TRBJ2-5; 12 bases are a match to TRBD2. The trim removed 4 bases at V and 4 bases at J, leaving 10 bases unmatched. CDR1 MNHNS and CDR2 SASEGT come from the germline V gene. CDR3 length equals 17 residues. CDR3 loop: CASSVTSGGPVGETQYF. In DNA, the CDR3 is TGTGCCAGCAGTGTGACTAGCGGGGGCCCGGTAGGAGAGACCCAGTACTTC.

The rearrangement joins TRBV5-8 to TRBJ1-5; possibly TRBD1 for D (5 bases). Germline-derived CDR1 and CDR2 are SGHTS and YDEGEE. CDR3 length: 15 amino acids. V lost 4 bases and J 4 bases, leaving 15 bases between the germline ends. This CDR3 reads CASSRGTVINQPQHF. CDR3 sequence (DNA): TGTGCCAGCAGCCGGGGGACGGTAATAAATCAGCCCCAGCATTTT.

For the CDR3, the DNA is TGTGCCAGTAGCGGGTCATCGGGCACCGGGGAGCTGTTTTTT. Encoded protein: CASSGSSGTGELFF. The rearrangement uses TRBV19 and TRBJ2-2; D gene unclear. The V gene lost 6 bases and the J gene lost 4 bases, with 12 bases spanning the gap. The germline CDR1 and CDR2 sequences are LNHDA and SQIVND (reference sequence). CDR3 length: 14 amino acids.

The chain uses TRBV9 and TRBJ2-1; weak D call: TRBD2 (6 bases). The CDR3 length is 15 residues. Germline loops: CDR1 SGDLS, CDR2 YYNGEE. Trimming left V 0 bases short and J 0 bases short, with 7 bases between. The CDR3 region is CASSVGGNSYNEQFF. CDR3 sequence (DNA): TGTGCCAGCAGCGTAGGCGGGAACTCCTACAATGAGCAGTTCTTC.

The rearrangement links TRBV10-3 to TRBJ1-3; 8 bases line up with TRBD1. The germline V gene encodes CDR1 ENHRY and CDR2 SYGVKD. The CDR3 is made up of 15 amino acids. V was pared by 4 bases and J by 4 bases, with 6 bases of the junction left unmatched. The CDR3 region is CAISVGQGAGNTIYF. DNA of the CDR3: TGTGCCATCAGTGTTGGACAGGGTGCAGGAAACACCATATATTTT.

The chain is built from TRBV18 and TRBJ1-1, with 8 bases aligning to TRBD1. Per the germline V gene, CDR1 is KGHSH and CDR2 is LQKENI. The CDR3 extends over 14 amino acids. With V trimmed by 2 bases and J by 3 bases, 2 bases remained unmatched. The CDR3 DNA sequence: TGTGCCAGCTCACCATTGGGACAGGACACTGAAGCTTTCTTT. This encodes CASSPLGQDTEAFF.

This chain links TRBV7-9 with TRBJ2-5; tentative D call: TRBD2 (6 bases). In germline, CDR1 is SEHNR, CDR2 FQNEAQ (reference sequence). The ends were cut back, 4 bases at V and 5 bases at J, with 14 bases in the middle. The CDR3 runs to 14 residues. Written as DNA, the CDR3 is TGTGCCAGCAGCTCCGGGGGAGATAGGGAGACCCAGTACTTC. As protein: CASSSGGDRETQYF.

The CDR3 protein is CASLGDSDTEAFF. CDR3 coding DNA: TGTGCCAGCCTGGGAGATTCGGACACTGAAGCTTTCTTT. The chain couples TRBV12-3 or TRBV12-4 to TRBJ1-1; unclear D gene. The length of the CDR3 is 13 residues. Trimming took off 8 bases at V and 3 bases at J, with 13 bases between the two ends.

The rearrangement links TRBV2 to TRBJ1-2; TRBD1 matches at 8 bases. Unmatched junction bases numbered 17, after V lost 10 bases and J lost 7 bases. This CDR3 has 15 residues. CDR1 and CDR2 from the germline V gene are SNHLY and FYNNEI. The CDR3 here is CAIAGPDREEGGYTF. The CDR3 nucleotides are TGTGCCATCGCGGGACCGGACAGGGAGGAAGGTGGCTACACCTTC. Based on the CDR3 plus reference TRBV2 and TRBJ1-2, the full variable domain is EPEVTQTPSHQVTQMGQEVILRCVPISNHLYFYWYRQILGQKVEFLVSFYNNEISEKSEIFDDQFSVERPDGSNFTLKIRSTKLEDSAMYFCAIAGPDREEGGYTFGSGTRLTVV.

This clone was picked up one time. One end of the junction varies from germline; a read error may be responsible. This chain links TRBV7-9 with TRBJ2-1; 11 bases align to TRBD2. Per the germline V gene, CDR1 is SEHNR and CDR2 is FQNEAQ (reference sequence). This CDR3 comprises 13 residues. The CDR3 region is CASSLGLAGGRVF. The CDR3 nucleotides read TGTGCCAGCAGCTTAGGGCTAGCGGGGGGAAGAGTCTTC.

This CDR3 reads CASSVGGVGTEAFF. CDR3 bases: TGTGCCAGCAGCGTAGGGGGCGTGGGCACTGAAGCTTTCTTT. The chain employs TRBV9 and TRBJ1-1; a possible D gene is TRBD1 (5 bases). V was shortened by 0 bases and J by 4 bases, with 10 bases between the two germline ends. CDR3 length equals 14 residues. In germline, CDR1 is SGDLS, CDR2 YYNGEE.

The chain combines TRBV10-2 with TRBJ1-3; a weak D match, TRBD1 (6 bases). The V and J ends lost 5 bases and 4 bases respectively, with 15 bases between them. The germline CDR1 and CDR2 sequences are WSHSY and SAAADI. The CDR3 covers 15 residues. The CDR3 reads CASSTAGGRGNTIYF. In DNA, the CDR3 is TGCGCCAGCAGTACCGCCGGGGGGCGGGGAAACACCATATATTTT.

The V gene is TRBV4-1, the J gene TRBJ1-2; D is ambiguous. Trimming shortened V by 0 bases and J by 4 bases, and 3 bases separated the two germline ends. Per the germline V gene, CDR1 is MGHRA and CDR2 is YSYEKL. The CDR3 contains 12 residues. CDR3 amino acids: CASSQEAYGYTF. CDR3 nucleotide sequence: TGCGCCAGCAGCCAAGAGGCCTATGGCTACACCTTC.

This rearrangement joins TRBV12-3 or TRBV12-4 to TRBJ2-7, with a tentative D call TRBD1 (6 bases). This CDR3 has 13 residues. Trimming left V 10 bases short and J 1 base short, with 14 bases between. CDR3 amino acids: CANSFTGSYEQYF. The CDR3 region has the DNA TGTGCCAACTCATTTACAGGGTCCTACGAGCAGTACTTC.

The chain uses TRBV19 and TRBJ1-2; D remains ambiguous. The CDR3 runs 15 residues. In germline, CDR1 is LNHDA, CDR2 SQIVND (reference sequence). The V and J ends lost 0 bases and 4 bases respectively, with 12 bases between them. The CDR3 bases are TGTGCCAGTAGTATAGATAGCGTTGGCAGCTATGGCTACACCTTC. Amino acid sequence: CASSIDSVGSYGYTF.

CDR3 sequence: CASTSRGDSAYEQYF. In nucleotides, the CDR3 is TGTGCCAGCACCAGCAGGGGGGACAGTGCCTACGAGCAGTACTTC. The chain combines TRBV2 with TRBJ2-7, with D possibly matching TRBD1 (7 bases). The germline CDR1 and CDR2 sequences are SNHLY and FYNNEI. This CDR3 has 15 residues. V was cut by 7 bases and J by 2 bases, with 18 bases left in between. Full variable domain (missing parts from reference TRBV2 and TRBJ2-7): EPEVTQTPSHQVTQMGQEVILRCVPISNHLYFYWYRQILGQKVEFLVSFYNNEISEKSEIFDDQFSVERPDGSNFTLKIRSTKLEDSAMYFCASTSRGDSAYEQYFGPGTRLTVT.

The chain carries TRBV19 and TRBJ1-1; D is ambiguous. V was pared by 9 bases and J by 0 bases, with 2 bases between. CDR3 length equals 10 residues. The V gene's germline CDR1 is LNHDA and CDR2 SQIVND (reference sequence). CDR3 bases: TGTGCCAGCATGAACACTGAAGCTTTCTTT. It translates to CASMNTEAFF.

V gene TRBV6-4 combines with J gene TRBJ1-2; the match to TRBD1 covers 7 bases. V shed 6 bases and J 4 bases; nucleotides not matched to a gene: 11. The CDR3 has 15 amino acids. The germline gives CDR1 MRHNA, CDR2 SNTAGT. CDR3 sequence: CASRLTPDRSYGYTF. In DNA, the CDR3 is TGTGCCAGCAGACTTACCCCGGACAGGAGCTATGGCTACACCTTC.

The V call is TRBV6-1, the J call TRBJ1-5; TRBD1 might be the D (5 bases). CDR1 and CDR2 from the germline V gene are MNHNS and SASEGT. The CDR3 has 15 residues. Trimming cost V 2 bases and J 6 bases, with 14 bases left between them. For the CDR3, the DNA is TGTGCCAGCAGTGAATTTGGCCGGGGGGTTCAGCCCCAGCATTTT. Its translation: CASSEFGRGVQPQHF.

The gene calls are TRBV4-3 and TRBJ2-7; 10 bases line up with TRBD2. This CDR3 has 19 residues. V lost 8 bases to trimming and J lost 1 base; unmatched junction nucleotides: 20. CDR1 and CDR2 from the germline V gene are LGHNA and YSLEER. The CDR3 is CASANPAGWVAGGSYEQYF. The CDR3 nucleotides are TGCGCCAGCGCAAACCCAGCCGGGTGGGTAGCGGGGGGTTCCTACGAGCAGTACTTC.

The V gene is TRBV3-1 (or the pseudogene TRBV3-2), the J gene TRBJ2-5; TRBD2 aligns across 12 bases. Germline V lookup: CDR1 LGHDT, CDR2 YNNKEL (reference sequence). With V trimmed by 5 bases and J by 9 bases, 13 bases remained unmatched. This CDR3 comprises 16 residues. The CDR3 loop is CASSEGGTSGLEAQYF. The CDR3 DNA reads TGTGCCAGCAGCGAAGGGGGGACTAGCGGGCTTGAGGCCCAGTACTTC.

The chain employs TRBV5-1 and TRBJ2-1; perhaps TRBD1 as D (6 bases). In germline, CDR1 is SGHRS, CDR2 YFSETQ. This CDR3 contains 14 residues. The V end was cut by 4 bases, the J end by 10 bases, with 18 bases between. This CDR3 is CASSEGVGPPEQFF. The DNA for the CDR3 is TGCGCCAGCAGCGAGGGGGTAGGTCCTCCCGAGCAGTTCTTC. The full variable domain, rest sourced from reference TRBV5-1 and TRBJ2-1, is KAGVTQTPRYLIKTRGQQVTLSCSPISGHRSVSWYQQTPGQGLQFLFEYFSETQRNKGNFPGRFSGRQFSNSRSEMNVSTLELGDSALYLCASSEGVGPPEQFFGPGTRLTVL.

This chain joins TRBV10-3 and TRBJ2-3; D possibly corresponds to TRBD1 (6 bases). The CDR3 runs 14 residues. The germline V gene has CDR1 ENHRY and CDR2 SYGVKD. With 8 bases removed from V and 2 bases from J, the gap between germline ends came to 14 bases. CDR3 DNA sequence: TGTGCCATCGGCCAACAGGGATTCACAGATACGCAGTATTTT. Translation: CAIGQQGFTDTQYF.